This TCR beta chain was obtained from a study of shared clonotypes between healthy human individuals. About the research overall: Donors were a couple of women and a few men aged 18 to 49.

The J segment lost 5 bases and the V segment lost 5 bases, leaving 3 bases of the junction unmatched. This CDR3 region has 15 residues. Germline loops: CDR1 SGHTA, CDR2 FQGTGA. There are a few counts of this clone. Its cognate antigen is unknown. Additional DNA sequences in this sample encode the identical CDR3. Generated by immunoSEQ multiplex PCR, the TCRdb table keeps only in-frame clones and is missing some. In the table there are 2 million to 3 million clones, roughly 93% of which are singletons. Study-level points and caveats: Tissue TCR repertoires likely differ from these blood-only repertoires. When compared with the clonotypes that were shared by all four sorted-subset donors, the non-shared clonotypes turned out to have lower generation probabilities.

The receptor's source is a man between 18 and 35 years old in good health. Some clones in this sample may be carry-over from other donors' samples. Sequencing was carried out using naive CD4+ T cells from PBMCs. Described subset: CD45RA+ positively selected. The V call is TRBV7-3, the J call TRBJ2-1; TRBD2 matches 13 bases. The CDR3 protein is CASSKGLAGNNEQFF. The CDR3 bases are TGTGCCAGCAGCAAGGGACTAGCGGGAAACAATGAGCAGTTCTTC.